This T cell receptor beta chain came from a study of blood T cell repertoires in COVID-19. As for the study in general: The United States, Italy and Spain provided the acute and convalescent COVID-19 samples. T cells, B-cell-depleted T cells, or PBMCs provided the cDNA or gDNA that served as material.

Original processing methods: Amplification from reference gene primers served as the basis for estimated nucleated cell counts. Profiled with immunoSEQ multiplex PCR; TCRdb holds only in-frame clones, not every one. For V, J and clone size, that table is used; D and trimming come from the DNA. Among some 99,000 clones listed, 70% to 90% were seen once. Germline V gene sequence: CDR1 LNHDA, CDR2 SQIVND (reference sequence). Trimming took off 7 bases at V and 1 base at J, with 16 bases between the two ends. This CDR3 is built from 15 residues. This TCR was sampled from a man aged 65 to 85 with acute or convalescent COVID-19. This chain uses TRBV19 with TRBJ1-1, with D possibly being TRBD1 (5 bases). Source material: peripheral blood. In DNA form, the CDR3 reads TGTGCCAGTATCTCATGGTTCGGGGGGAACACTGAAGCTTTCTTT. Protein: CASISWFGGNTEAFF. Combining the CDR3 with reference TRBV19 and TRBJ1-1 gives the whole variable domain DGGITQSPKYLFRKEGQNVTLSCEQNLNHDAMYWYRQDPGQGLRLIYYSQIVNDFQKGDIAEGYSVSREKKESFPLTVTSAQKNPTAFYLCASISWFGGNTEAFFGQGTRLTVV.